A single sample is the source of the 21 T cell receptor beta chains below, sequenced in a study of T cell repertoires in cytomegalovirus infection. TCRdb used MiXCR to reprocess the reads, holding one entry per CDR3 protein. Of around 630,000 distinct CDR3 sequences listed, 20% to 25% are singletons. Sequenced sample: CD8+ T cells from PBMCs. The receptors were gathered from a human donor in good health (CMV status not recorded). Some clones in this sample may be carry-over from other donors' samples.

The sample holds many counts of this clonotype. The chain uses TRBV7-2 and TRBJ2-5, with D possibly being TRBD1 (5 bases). Germline CDR1 and CDR2: SGHTA and FQGNSA. Trimming stripped 6 bases from V and 3 bases from J, with 11 bases between. The CDR3 consists of 13 residues. The CDR3 region is CASRGPLEETQYF. CDR3 DNA: TGTGCCAGCAGGGGGCCATTAGAAGAGACCCAGTACTTC.

This clonotype occurred many times. CDR3 protein: CASSLGDSGALEQYF. The CDR3, as DNA: TGTGCCAGCAGCTTAGGGGATAGCGGGGCTCTTGAGCAGTACTTC. This rearrangement joins TRBV7-8 to TRBJ2-7; TRBD2 aligns across 8 bases. This CDR3 region has 15 residues. J gave up 7 bases and V 1 base, and 9 bases lay outside the gene matches. Germline lookup yields CDR1 SGHVS and CDR2 FQNEAQ. Full variable domain (outside the CDR3, taken from reference TRBV7-8 and TRBJ2-7): GAGVSQSPRYKVAKRGQDVALRCDPISGHVSLFWYQQALGQGPEFLTYFQNEAQLDKSGLPSDRFFAERPEGSVSTLKIQRTQQEDSAVYLCASSLGDSGALEQYFGPGTRLTVT.

The chain employs TRBV29-1 and TRBJ1-6; tentative D call: TRBD1 (6 bases). Germline V lookup: CDR1 SQVTM, CDR2 ANQGSEA. This CDR3 has 15 amino acids. Trimming removed 2 bases at V and 7 bases at J, with 15 bases between. CDR3: CSVELPGERNSPLHF. The DNA for the CDR3 is TGCAGCGTTGAATTGCCAGGGGAAAGGAATTCACCCCTCCACTTT. Supplemented by reference TRBV29-1 and TRBJ1-6, the full variable domain reads SAVISQKPSRDICQRGTSLTIQCQVDSQVTMMFWYRQQPGQSLTLIATANQGSEATYESGFVIDKFPISRPNLTFSTLTVSNMSPEDSSIYLCSVELPGERNSPLHFGNGTRLTVT.

The J gene is TRBJ2-1, the V gene TRBV29-1; D ambiguous. V lost 0 bases, J lost 0 bases, and 9 bases lay in between. This CDR3 has 15 amino acids. Germline V gives CDR1 SQVTM, CDR2 ANQGSEA. The CDR3 DNA sequence: TGCAGCGTTGAAGATCATCGGAGCTCCTACAATGAGCAGTTCTTC. Protein sequence: CSVEDHRSSYNEQFF.

The J gene is TRBJ2-2, the V gene TRBV23-1, with 8 bases identical to TRBD1. TRBV23-1 is treated as an ORF (open reading frame) with a function not yet certain. This CDR3 contains 18 residues. The J segment lost 1 base and the V segment lost 0 bases, leaving 7 bases of the junction unmatched. CDR3 sequence: CASSQSFMDRENTGELFF. The DNA of the CDR3 is TGCGCCAGCAGTCAATCTTTTATGGACAGGGAGAACACCGGGGAGCTGTTTTTT.

This clonotype appeared a few times. The chain couples TRBV14 to TRBJ1-6, with unresolved D. There are 14 residues in the CDR3. Germline lookup yields CDR1 SGHDN and CDR2 FVKESK. Trimming removed 1 base at V and 5 bases at J, with 6 bases between. For the CDR3, the DNA is TGTGCCAGCAGCCAAGGACATAATAATTCACCCCTCCACTTT. It encodes CASSQGHNNSPLHF.

V and J are TRBV7-6 and TRBJ2-7; 8 bases align to TRBD2. J was trimmed by 3 bases and V by 1 base; bases with no gene match: 11. The CDR3 runs 17 residues. Germline CDR1 and CDR2: SGHVS and FNYEAQ. CDR3 sequence reads: CASSLDPRGGRNYEQYF. CDR3 nucleotide sequence: TGTGCCAGCAGCTTAGACCCTCGCGGGGGGCGAAACTACGAGCAGTACTTC. Full variable domain (missing parts from reference TRBV7-6 and TRBJ2-7): GAGVSQSPRYKVTKRGQDVALRCDPISGHVSLYWYRQALGQGPEFLTYFNYEAQQDKSGLPNDRFSAERPEGSISTLTIQRTEQRDSAMYRCASSLDPRGGRNYEQYFGPGTRLTVT.

This clonotype was observed a handful of times. V usage is TRBV5-5 and J usage is TRBJ2-7, with unresolved D. The CDR3 contains 13 residues. CDR1 and CDR2 from the germline V gene are SGHKS and YYEKEE (reference sequence). Trimming removed 1 base from V and 7 bases from J, with 12 bases in between. Here the CDR3 DNA reads TGTGCCAGCAGCTTGAGTCAAATTTGGGAGCAGTACGTC. Translated, it gives CASSLSQIWEQYV.

The chain links TRBV6-5 to TRBJ2-7; D unclear. The V and J ends lost 0 bases and 3 bases respectively, with 3 bases between them. The CDR3 covers 12 residues. Germline V gives CDR1 MNHEY, CDR2 SVGAGI. The CDR3 here is CASSYSIYEQYF. For the CDR3, the DNA is TGTGCCAGCAGTTACTCCATCTACGAGCAGTACTTC.

The gene calls are TRBV7-6 and TRBJ1-1, with unresolved D. Trimming removed 3 bases at V and 1 base at J, with 9 bases between. The V gene's germline CDR1 is SGHVS and CDR2 FNYEAQ. The CDR3 runs 14 residues. The CDR3 DNA follows: TGTGCCAGCAGCTTGGGAGAAGGGAACACTGAAGCTTTCTTT. It codes for CASSLGEGNTEAFF.

The J gene is TRBJ1-4, the V gene TRBV7-9; D gene uncertain. CDR1 is SEHNR and CDR2 is FQNEAQ in the germline V gene (reference sequence). The CDR3 covers 14 residues. V lost 6 bases to trimming and J lost 7 bases, with 15 bases between them. CDR3 sequence (DNA): TGTGCCAGCAGTAATACCCCCGAGGGTGAAAAACTGTTTTTT. It is translated as CASSNTPEGEKLFF.

This chain links TRBV7-4 with TRBJ1-2, with D hard to call. The germline V and J ends were trimmed by 5 bases and 7 bases, with 11 bases remaining between them. Germline loops: CDR1 SGHVT, CDR2 SQSDAQ. The CDR3 covers 12 residues. CDR3 sequence reads: CASSPWPGGYTF. The CDR3 coding sequence is TGTGCCAGCAGCCCTTGGCCGGGTGGCTACACCTTC.

The gene calls are TRBV12-3 or TRBV12-4 and TRBJ2-6, with 9 positions matching TRBD2. This CDR3 has 13 residues. V dropped 3 bases and J dropped 13; count of bases not matched to a gene: 4. The CDR3 bases are TGTGCCAGCAGTTTCTCGGCGGGGGGGGTCCTGACTTTC. Protein sequence: CASSFSAGGVLTF.

The chain recombines TRBV20-1 with TRBJ1-4; D uncertain. The V and J ends lost 1 base and 0 bases respectively, with 12 bases between them. CDR1 and CDR2 (germline): DFQATT, SNEGSKA (reference sequence). There are 16 residues in the CDR3. CDR3 DNA sequence: TGCAGTGCTAGAGCCCTTGACTTGGCAACTAATGAAAAACTGTTTTTT. Its translation: CSARALDLATNEKLFF.

The chain combines TRBV29-1 with TRBJ1-2, with D unclear. This CDR3 has 15 residues. V shed 0 bases and J shed 7 bases, with 18 bases lying between them. Germline V gene sequence: CDR1 SQVTM, CDR2 ANQGSEA. CDR3 in DNA: TGCAGCGTTGAAGACCCACTTAAGGACTGGGGTGGCTACACCTTC. Protein: CSVEDPLKDWGGYTF.

This chain joins TRBV11-2 and TRBJ2-7, with D hard to call. The CDR3 is 14 residues long. V lost 4 bases and J 3 bases, leaving 13 bases between the germline ends. Germline CDR1 reads SGHAT; CDR2 reads FQNNGV. The CDR3 nucleotides read TGTGCCAGCAGCTACCGGAAGATTAACTACGAGCAGTACTTC. This translates into CASSYRKINYEQYF.

Written as DNA, the CDR3 is TGTGCCAGCAGTTTGTATGACAGGACCGAAGCTTTCTTT. Translation gives CASSLYDRTEAFF. The chain recombines TRBV28 with TRBJ1-1; a possible D gene is TRBD1 (6 bases). The CDR3 runs to 13 residues. Germline assignment: CDR1 MDHEN and CDR2 SYDVKM. The ends were cut back, 3 bases at V and 8 bases at J, with 13 bases in the middle.

The chain couples TRBV15 to TRBJ1-1; 8 bases are a match to TRBD1. Germline CDR1 is LNHNV and CDR2 is YYDKDF (reference sequence). The V and J ends lost 2 bases and 1 base, in that order; junction bases with no gene match: 6. The CDR3 is 16 amino acids. The CDR3 sequence is CATSRPRTGSNTEAFF. The CDR3 nucleotides read TGTGCCACCAGCAGACCAAGGACAGGGTCGAACACTGAAGCTTTCTTT.

This clonotype came up many times. The chain couples TRBV7-9 to TRBJ2-4; D gene unclear. V was shortened by 5 bases and J by 1 base, with 9 bases between the two germline ends. The length of the CDR3 is 14 residues. The germline V gene encodes CDR1 SEHNR and CDR2 FQNEAQ (reference sequence). CDR3 protein: CASSPVFAKNIQYF. Written as DNA, the CDR3 is TGTGCCAGCAGCCCAGTTTTTGCCAAAAACATTCAGTACTTC.

This clonotype was counted at least ten times. V and J are TRBV7-6 and TRBJ2-2; TRBD2 agrees at 13 bases. CDR1 and CDR2 from the germline V gene are SGHVS and FNYEAQ. CDR3 length: 17 amino acids. The V and J ends lost 5 bases and 4 bases, in that order; junction bases with no gene match: 7. CDR3 residues: CASSIYTSGGVTGELFF. The CDR3 DNA sequence: TGTGCCAGCAGCATATATACTAGCGGGGGGGTCACCGGGGAGCTGTTTTTT.

The CDR3 sequence is CAITGARAGELFF. CDR3 sequence (DNA): TGTGCCATTACAGGGGCTAGGGCCGGGGAGCTGTTTTTT. The chain carries TRBV19 and TRBJ2-2, with TRBD1 matching over 7 bases. The CDR3 covers 13 residues. Germline CDR1 is LNHDA and CDR2 is SQIVND (reference sequence). V was pared by 10 bases and J by 6 bases, with 8 bases of the junction left unmatched.